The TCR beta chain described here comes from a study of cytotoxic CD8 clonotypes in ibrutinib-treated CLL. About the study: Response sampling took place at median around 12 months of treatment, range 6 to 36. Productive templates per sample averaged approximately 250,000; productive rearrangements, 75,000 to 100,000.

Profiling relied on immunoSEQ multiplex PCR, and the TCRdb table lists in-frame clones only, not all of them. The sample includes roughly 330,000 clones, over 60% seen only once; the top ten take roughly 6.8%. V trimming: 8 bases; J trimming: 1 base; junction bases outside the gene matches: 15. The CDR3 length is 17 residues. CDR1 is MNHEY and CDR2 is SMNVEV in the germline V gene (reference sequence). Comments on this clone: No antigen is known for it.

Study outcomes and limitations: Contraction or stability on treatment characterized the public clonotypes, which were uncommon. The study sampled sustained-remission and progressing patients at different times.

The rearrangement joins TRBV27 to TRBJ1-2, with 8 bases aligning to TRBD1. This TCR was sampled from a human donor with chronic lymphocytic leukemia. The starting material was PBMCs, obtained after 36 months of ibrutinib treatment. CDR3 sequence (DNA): TGTGCCAGCCAGAGCTTGCTTCGGGACAGGCTTAACTATGGCTACACCTTC. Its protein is CASQSLLRDRLNYGYTF.